Shown below are 13 T cell receptor beta chains from a single sample sequenced in a study of blood T cell repertoires in COVID-19. Some clones are missing from TCRdb's copy, which holds only in-frame ones; the method was immunoSEQ multiplex PCR. The repertoire has roughly 81,000 clones, over 75% of them found once; the top ten carry 3%. The specimen sequenced was peripheral blood. Receptors were obtained from an elderly woman with COVID-19, enrolled during active disease.

V is TRBV5-1 and J is TRBJ2-2, with 12 nucleotides matching TRBD2. CDR1 is SGHRS, CDR2 YFSETQ, per germline. The CDR3 covers 18 residues. The J segment lost 6 bases and the V segment lost 2 bases, leaving 11 bases of the junction unmatched. The CDR3 loop is CASSLYALTSGSPGELFF. CDR3 bases: TGCGCCAGCAGCTTATACGCCCTGACTAGCGGGAGTCCCGGGGAGCTGTTTTTT. Using reference TRBV5-1 and TRBJ2-2 for the parts outside the CDR3, the full variable domain is KAGVTQTPRYLIKTRGQQVTLSCSPISGHRSVSWYQQTPGQGLQFLFEYFSETQRNKGNFPGRFSGRQFSNSRSEMNVSTLELGDSALYLCASSLYALTSGSPGELFFGEGSRLTVL.

The chain employs TRBV27 and TRBJ1-2; no clear D gene. The CDR3 has 13 residues. The V gene lost 6 bases and the J gene lost 2 bases, with 10 bases spanning the gap. The germline V gene has CDR1 MNHEY and CDR2 SMNVEV (reference sequence). CDR3 sequence reads: CASSPQENYGYTF. In nucleotides, the CDR3 is TGTGCCAGCAGCCCCCAGGAAAACTATGGCTACACCTTC.

This clone was recorded only once. V and J are TRBV15 and TRBJ1-2; D unclear. Trimming pared 0 bases from V and 5 bases from J, leaving 10 bases between. The germline CDR1 and CDR2 sequences are LNHNV and YYDKDF (reference sequence). The CDR3 spans 14 residues. CDR3 nucleotides: TGTGCCACCAGCAGAGATCAGTCTCGTTATGGCTACACCTTC. It encodes CATSRDQSRYGYTF. The whole variable domain, remainder taken from reference TRBV15 and TRBJ1-2, is DAMVIQNPRYQVTQFGKPVTLSCSQTLNHNVMYWYQQKSSQAPKLLFHYYDKDFNNEADTPDNFQSRRPNTSFCFLDIRSPGLGDTAMYLCATSRDQSRYGYTFGSGTRLTVV.

CDR3: CASSPIGAHQFF. In nucleotides, the CDR3 is TGTGCCAGCAGCCCAATAGGGGCGCACCAGTTCTTC. The V gene is TRBV7-9, the J gene TRBJ2-1; a weak D match, TRBD1 (5 bases). The CDR3 runs to 12 residues. Germline lookup yields CDR1 SEHNR and CDR2 FQNEAQ (reference sequence). Trimming left V 5 bases short and J 13 bases short, with 15 bases between.

In DNA form, the CDR3 reads TGTGCCAGCCCCTGGGGGGTTAGGCGGGAGGGCCGCGAGCAGTACTTC. Amino acids: CASPWGVRREGREQYF. The chain links TRBV5-5 to TRBJ2-7; TRBD2 agrees at 9 bases. This CDR3 is 16 amino acids long. V shed 7 bases and J 6 bases; nucleotides not matched to a gene: 17. The V gene's germline CDR1 is SGHKS and CDR2 YYEKEE (reference sequence).

V gene TRBV28 combines with J gene TRBJ2-5; 7 bases align to TRBD2. The CDR3 runs to 15 residues. J gave up 6 bases and V 6 bases, and 13 bases lay outside the gene matches. The germline CDR1 and CDR2 sequences are MDHEN and SYDVKM. The CDR3 DNA reads as TGTGCCAGCAGAGCCTGGGGAGGGGTGATAAAGACCCAGTACTTC. Translating it yields CASRAWGGVIKTQYF.

The V call is TRBV5-1, the J call TRBJ2-7; TRBD2 might be the D (6 bases). V gave up 0 bases and J gave up 6 bases, with 7 bases separating them. CDR3 length equals 12 residues. Germline V lookup: CDR1 SGHRS, CDR2 YFSETQ. The CDR3 sequence: CASSLVGGEQYF. In DNA, the CDR3 is TGCGCCAGCAGCTTGGTGGGGGGCGAGCAGTACTTC.

V is TRBV28 and J is TRBJ1-4; the match to TRBD1 covers 9 bases. V trimming: 6 bases; J trimming: 3 bases; junction bases outside the gene matches: 14. Germline V gives CDR1 MDHEN, CDR2 SYDVKM. The CDR3 is 18 amino acids. CDR3 nucleotide sequence: TGTGCCAGCAGCCAATACGGGACAGGGATAATGGCTAATGAAAAACTGTTTTTT. Amino acid sequence: CASSQYGTGIMANEKLFF.

V usage is TRBV30 and J usage is TRBJ1-5; 11 nucleotides match TRBD1. Germline assignment: CDR1 GTSNPN and CDR2 SVGIG (reference sequence). This CDR3 has 17 amino acids. After removal of 3 bases from V and 6 bases from J, the junction contained 13 bases not matched to a gene. CDR3 nucleotides: TGTGCCTGGAGGTCTAATACGTGGACAGGGGGCGTTCAGCCCCAGCATTTT. Its translation is CAWRSNTWTGGVQPQHF.

The V gene is TRBV15, the J gene TRBJ2-3; possible D gene TRBD2, 6 bases. Per the germline V gene, CDR1 is LNHNV and CDR2 is YYDKDF (reference sequence). This CDR3 comprises 12 residues. V gave up 8 bases and J gave up 2 bases, with 8 bases separating them. The CDR3 coding sequence is TGTGCCACCGGAGGGGACACAGATACGCAGTATTTT. Protein product: CATGGDTDTQYF.

The genes are TRBV4-3 and TRBJ2-2; possible D gene TRBD1, 6 bases. The CDR3 spans 15 residues. Germline V CDR1 and CDR2: LGHNA, YSLEER. V lost 2 bases and J lost 0, with 7 bases in between. The CDR3: CASSQWTANTGELFF. DNA of the CDR3: TGCGCCAGCAGCCAATGGACAGCGAACACCGGGGAGCTGTTTTTT.

This rearrangement joins TRBV27 to TRBJ1-2; D is perhaps TRBD1 (6 bases). CDR3 length equals 12 residues. V shed 3 bases and J shed 12 bases, with 14 bases lying between them. Germline V gene lookup returns CDR1 MNHEY and CDR2 SMNVEV (reference sequence). As DNA, the CDR3 is TGTGCCAGCAGTTTCAGGGGCCAGGGAAACACCTTC. This encodes CASSFRGQGNTF.

The chain uses TRBV29-1 and TRBJ2-7; D is perhaps TRBD2 (7 bases). The V gene lost 1 base and the J gene lost 4 bases, with 20 bases spanning the gap. The CDR3 is made up of 16 amino acids. Germline V CDR1 and CDR2: SQVTM, ANQGSEA. The DNA for the CDR3 is TGCAGCGTTGAAGCCCCAGGGAGGGGGAGGGGGTACGAGCAGTACTTC. As protein: CSVEAPGRGRGYEQYF.